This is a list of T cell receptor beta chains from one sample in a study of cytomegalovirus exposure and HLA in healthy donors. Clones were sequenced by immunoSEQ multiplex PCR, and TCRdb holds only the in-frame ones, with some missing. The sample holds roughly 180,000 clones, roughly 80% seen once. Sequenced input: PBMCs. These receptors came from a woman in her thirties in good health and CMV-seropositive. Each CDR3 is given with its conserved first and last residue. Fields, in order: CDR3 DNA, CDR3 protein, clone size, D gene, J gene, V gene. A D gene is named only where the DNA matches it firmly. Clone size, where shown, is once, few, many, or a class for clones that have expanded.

TGTGCCAGCAGCCTCTCCAAGGGGTACGAGCAGTACTTC,CASSLSKGYEQYF,.,.,TRBJ2-7,TRBV7-9
TGTGCCATTGCCGGCGAGGGCCAGCGGGGCTCCTACGAGCAGTACTTC,CAIAGEGQRGSYEQYF,.,TRBD2,TRBJ2-7,TRBV10-3
TGCGCCAGCAGTCTACAGGAATGGGACAATGAGCAGTTCTTC,CASSLQEWDNEQFF,.,.,TRBJ2-1,TRBV10-2
TGTGCCAGCCCATCCAACAGCGGGCCCTACGAGCAGTACTTC,CASPSNSGPYEQYF,.,.,TRBJ2-7,TRBV7-9
TGTGCCAGCGAGCGGGAGGGCTCCTACAATGAGCAGTTCTTC,CASEREGSYNEQFF,.,TRBD2,TRBJ2-1,TRBV18
TGTGCCAGCAGCTTCAGGGGTATTGGAAGGAATTCACCCCTCCACTTT,CASSFRGIGRNSPLHF,.,.,TRBJ1-6,TRBV7-9
TGTGCCAGCAGTTACCGTCGGGGGGATACGCAGTATTTT,CASSYRRGDTQYF,once,.,TRBJ2-3,TRBV6-5
TGTGCCAGCAGCTTACTCAATCAGCCCCAGCATTTT,CASSLLNQPQHF,few,.,TRBJ1-5,TRBV7-9
TGTGCCAGCAGCCAAGAAGTCCAACTCGCCCTCTTGTCCTACAATGAGCAGTTCTTC,CASSQEVQLALLSYNEQFF,.,.,TRBJ2-1,TRBV4-2
TGTGCCAGCAGTGAAAATTTAAGGACAGGGGTTAGTCAGCCCCAGCATTTT,CASSENLRTGVSQPQHF,once,TRBD1,TRBJ1-5,TRBV6-1
TGTGCCAGCAGCGTCCGGGACAGACAAGATACGCAGTATTTT,CASSVRDRQDTQYF,.,TRBD1,TRBJ2-3,TRBV9
TGTGCCAGCAGCCTTGGTCGGGGGGCGTTCACAGATACGCAGTATTTT,CASSLGRGAFTDTQYF,.,.,TRBJ2-3,TRBV27
TGTGCCAGCAGTTCTACCACAGATACGCAGTATTTT,CASSSTTDTQYF,.,.,TRBJ2-3,TRBV6-5
TGTGCCAGTAGTATCAGGGGTAAAAGCACCTTC,CASSIRGKSTF,.,.,TRBJ1-2,TRBV19
TGTGCCAGCAGCCAAGAGTTGACTAGCCCTGGTAATGAGCAGTTCTTC,CASSQELTSPGNEQFF,.,TRBD2,TRBJ2-1,TRBV14
TGTGCCAGCAGTTTACGCTTTGCGGGGGCCTTAGAGACCCAGTACTTC,CASSLRFAGALETQYF,.,.,TRBJ2-5,TRBV27
TGTGCCAGCAGCTTAGCGGCTAGCGGGGCCCAAGAGACCCAGTACTTC,CASSLAASGAQETQYF,.,TRBD2,TRBJ2-5,TRBV7-9
TGTGCCGAGGGACTAGCGGGAGTTGAGCAGTTCTTC,CAEGLAGVEQFF,.,TRBD2,TRBJ2-1,TRBV2
TGTGCCAGCAGCCGTAACCGGGACAGGTCCTACGAGCAGTACTTC,CASSRNRDRSYEQYF,.,TRBD1,TRBJ2-7,TRBV6-5
TGTGCCACCAGCAGAGACAACATGAGACCTGCGGGGGGAGAACTGTTTTTT,CATSRDNMRPAGGELFF,once,.,TRBJ1-4,TRBV15
TGTGCCAGCCCCCCTCGGGGACAGGGGACCTGGCAGCCCCAGCATTTT,CASPPRGQGTWQPQHF,.,TRBD1,TRBJ1-5,TRBV28
TGTGCCAGCAGCACGAACCTAGGGGTGGGGTACAATGAGCAGTTCTTC,CASSTNLGVGYNEQFF,.,.,TRBJ2-1,TRBV7-9
TGTGCCAGCAGTGAAATAGCGCAACAGCCCCAGCATTTT,CASSEIAQQPQHF,.,.,TRBJ1-5,TRBV2
TGTGCCAGCAGCTTGGACATTGAAGCTTTCTTT,CASSLDIEAFF,.,.,TRBJ1-1,TRBV11-2
TGTGCCAGCACCCCGGTCAGGGCGAACACCGGGGAGCTGTTTTTT,CASTPVRANTGELFF,.,.,TRBJ2-2,TRBV27
TGCAGCGTTGAATCGCACAGGGGGGGGAGGAAGGGTACTGAAGCTTTCTTT,CSVESHRGGRKGTEAFF,.,TRBD1,TRBJ1-1,TRBV29-1
TGTGCCAGTAGTTCGGGACAGGGGGTAAGACAGCCCCAGCATTTT,CASSSGQGVRQPQHF,.,TRBD1,TRBJ1-5,TRBV19
TGTGCCAGCACCGAAGGGAGACAGGTATACAATGAGCAGTTCTTC,CASTEGRQVYNEQFF,.,.,TRBJ2-1,TRBV6-1
TGCGCCAGCAGCTTGATTGAGGGGGCGGCCCATGAGCAGTTCTTC,CASSLIEGAAHEQFF,.,TRBD1,TRBJ2-1,TRBV5-1
TGTGCCAGCAGAGAGCGGGGGACACCCGAGTACTTC,CASRERGTPEYF,.,TRBD2,TRBJ2-7,TRBV7-3
TGTGCCAGCACAGCCGGGTCCAGCTACACCTTC,CASTAGSSYTF,.,.,TRBJ1-2,TRBV6-1